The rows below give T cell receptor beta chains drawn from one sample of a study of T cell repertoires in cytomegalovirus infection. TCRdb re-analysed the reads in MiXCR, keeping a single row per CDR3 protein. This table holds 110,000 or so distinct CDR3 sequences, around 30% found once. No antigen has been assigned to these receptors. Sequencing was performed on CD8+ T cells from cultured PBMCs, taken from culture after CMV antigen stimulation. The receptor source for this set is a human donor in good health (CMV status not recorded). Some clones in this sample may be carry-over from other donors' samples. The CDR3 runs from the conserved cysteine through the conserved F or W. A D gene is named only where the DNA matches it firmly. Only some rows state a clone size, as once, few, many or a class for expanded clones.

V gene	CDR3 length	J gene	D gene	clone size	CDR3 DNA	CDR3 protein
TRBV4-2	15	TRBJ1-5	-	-	TGTGCCAGCAGCCAAGATCGGTCGGGAAATCAGCCCCAGCATTTT	CASSQDRSGNQPQHF
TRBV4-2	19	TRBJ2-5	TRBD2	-	TGTGCCAGCAGCCATCCAACTGGGACTAGCGGGGGGGCCAGCGAGACCCAGTACTTC	CASSHPTGTSGGASETQYF
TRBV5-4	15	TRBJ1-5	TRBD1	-	TGTGCCAGCAGCCATTCAGGGACAGTTAATCAGCCCCAGCATTTT	CASSHSGTVNQPQHF
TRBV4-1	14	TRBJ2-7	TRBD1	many	TGCGCCAGCAGCCAACACGGCGCGGGACAGGGGGCACACTTC	CASSQHGAGQGAHF
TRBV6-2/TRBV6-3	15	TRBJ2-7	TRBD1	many	TGTGCCAGCAGTTCATACAGGGGTGACACCTACGAGCAGTACTTC	CASSSYRGDTYEQYF
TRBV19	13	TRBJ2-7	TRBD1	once	TGTGCCAGTAGTCCGACAGGGGTGAACGAGCAGTACTTC	CASSPTGVNEQYF
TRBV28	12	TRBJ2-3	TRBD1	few	TGTGCCAGCAGTATTGGACAGGGTTCGCAGTATTTT	CASSIGQGSQYF
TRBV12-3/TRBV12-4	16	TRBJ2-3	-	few	TGTGCCAGCAGCACGGCCTTTCCCTCAGGCACAGATACGCAGTATTTT	CASSTAFPSGTDTQYF
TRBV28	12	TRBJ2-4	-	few	TGTGCCAGCAGTTCGGCCAAAAACATTCAGTACTTC	CASSSAKNIQYF
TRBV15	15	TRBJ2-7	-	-	TGTGCCACCAGCACTTACAGGGTAACTCCCTACGAGCAGTACTTC	CATSTYRVTPYEQYF
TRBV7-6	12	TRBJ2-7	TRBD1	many	TGTGCCAGCAGCCACGGACAGGGCGAGCAGTACTTC	CASSHGQGEQYF
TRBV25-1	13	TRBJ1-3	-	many	TGTGCCAGCAGTGGGCCAGGGGGAAACACCATATATTTT	CASSGPGGNTIYF
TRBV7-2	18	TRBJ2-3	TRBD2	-	TGTGCCAGCAGCTTCGGCGTCTGGGCGGGGGGGCCGGAAGATACGCAGTATTTT	CASSFGVWAGGPEDTQYF
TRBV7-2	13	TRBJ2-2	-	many	TGTGCCAGCAGCTTGTCGCAGACCGGGGAGCTGTTTTTT	CASSLSQTGELFF
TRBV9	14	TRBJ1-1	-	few	TGTGCCAGCAGCGTATCGCCAGGACACACTGAAGCTTTCTTT	CASSVSPGHTEAFF
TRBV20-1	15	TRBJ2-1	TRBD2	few	TGCAGTGCTAGAGGAGGGACTAGCGGGGAACCTGAGCAGTTCTTC	CSARGGTSGEPEQFF
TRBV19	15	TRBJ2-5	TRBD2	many	TGTGCCAGTAGTATTGGCGGGGGGGCTCGTGAGACCCAGTACTTC	CASSIGGGARETQYF
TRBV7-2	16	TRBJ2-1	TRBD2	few	TGTGCCAGCAGCCCGATAGCGGGGAGCTCCTACAATGAGCAGTTCTTC	CASSPIAGSSYNEQFF
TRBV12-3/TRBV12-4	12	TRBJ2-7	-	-	TGTGCCAGCAGTTTCACCACCTACGAGCAGTACTTC	CASSFTTYEQYF
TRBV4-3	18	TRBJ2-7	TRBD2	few	TGCGCCAGCAGCCAAGGGGCTAGCGGGGGATTAGGGTCCTACGAGCAGTACTTC	CASSQGASGGLGSYEQYF
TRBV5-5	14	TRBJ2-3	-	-	TGTGCCAGCAGCTTGTCAGATGGGGGCGATACGCAGTATTTT	CASSLSDGGDTQYF
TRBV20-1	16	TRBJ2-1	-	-	TGCAGTGCTAGAGATCTGGGGGGTCTCTCCTACAATGAGCAGTTCTTC	CSARDLGGLSYNEQFF
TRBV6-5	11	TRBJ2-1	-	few	TGTGCCAGCAGTTACGGGTCTGAGCAGTTCTTC	CASSYGSEQFF
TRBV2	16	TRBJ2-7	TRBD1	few	TGTGCCAGCAGCATAGGACAGGGGAGGGGCTCCTACGAGCAGTACTTC	CASSIGQGRGSYEQYF
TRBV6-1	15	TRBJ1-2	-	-	TGTGCCAGCAGAGGCCTGGGAGGTCGGAACTATGGCTACACCTTC	CASRGLGGRNYGYTF